Below, 10 T cell receptor beta chains from the same sample are listed, as sequenced in a study of blood T cell repertoires in COVID-19. Assay: immunoSEQ multiplex PCR; the TCRdb copy retains only in-frame clones and omits some. Here the sample spans fewer than 250,000 clones, around 78% being singletons. Sequencing was performed on peripheral blood. Source of these receptors: a woman between 65 and 79 years old with active or convalescent COVID-19.

The rearrangement uses TRBV7-2 and TRBJ1-6, with D perhaps matching TRBD1 (6 bases). CDR1 SGHTA and CDR2 FQGNSA come from the germline V gene. CDR3 length: 15 amino acids. V gave up 5 bases and J gave up 4 bases, with 12 bases separating them. The CDR3 DNA follows: TGTGCCAGCAGCCGGGACACAGGTTATAATTCACCCCTCCACTTT. It codes for CASSRDTGYNSPLHF.

This sequence joins TRBV10-3 and TRBJ1-3, with D tentatively TRBD1 (6 bases). CDR1 and CDR2 (germline): ENHRY, SYGVKD. Trimming took 7 bases from V and 4 from J, leaving 14 bases between them. CDR3 length: 14 amino acids. CDR3 loop: CAIMEQGPGNTIYF. The CDR3 DNA sequence: TGTGCCATCATGGAGCAGGGGCCCGGAAACACCATATATTTT.

This chain joins TRBV5-1 and TRBJ2-2; D is ambiguous. The germline CDR1 and CDR2 sequences are SGHRS and YFSETQ. This CDR3 is built from 15 residues. Trimming took 0 bases from V and 6 from J, leaving 12 bases between them. The CDR3 nucleotides read TGCGCCAGCAGCTTGGTCGGCGGTTTAGCCGGGGAGCTGTTTTTT. Its protein is CASSLVGGLAGELFF.

This chain uses TRBV6-2 or TRBV6-3 with TRBJ2-5; a weak D match, TRBD2 (5 bases). This CDR3 spans 16 amino acids. V shed 4 bases and J shed 5 bases, with 20 bases lying between them. Germline-derived CDR1 and CDR2 are MNHEY and SVGEGT. The chain's CDR3 is CASSFIIGLLGETQYF. CDR3 coding DNA: TGTGCCAGCAGTTTCATCATTGGACTCTTGGGGGAGACCCAGTACTTC.

CDR3 loop: CASSQEEGRVTFF. CDR3 in DNA: TGCGCCAGCAGCCAAGAAGAGGGTCGGGTTACTTTCTTT. The gene calls are TRBV4-1 and TRBJ1-1; D is ambiguous. Germline V gene sequence: CDR1 MGHRA, CDR2 YSYEKL. V dropped 0 bases and J dropped 12 bases, with 14 bases sitting between them. This CDR3 has 13 amino acids.

V usage is TRBV4-2 and J usage is TRBJ1-2; TRBD1 matches at 10 bases. Germline V gene data show CDR1 as LGHNA and CDR2 as YNFKEQ. The V gene end was trimmed by 1 base and the J gene end by 6 bases; junction bases not matched to a gene: 11. This CDR3 contains 17 residues. The CDR3 reads CASSQVRGQGIRDGYTF. The CDR3, as DNA: TGTGCCAGCAGCCAAGTTAGGGGACAGGGGATCAGGGATGGCTACACCTTC.

The genes are TRBV5-1 and TRBJ1-5, with 9 bases identical to TRBD1. The CDR3 covers 15 residues. The germline gives CDR1 SGHRS, CDR2 YFSETQ. V trimming: 3 bases; J trimming: 9 bases; junction bases outside the gene matches: 10. DNA of the CDR3: TGCGCCAGCAGCTGGACAGGGGTTGCGGCAGGGCCCCAGCATTTT. Translating gives CASSWTGVAAGPQHF.

The chain is built from TRBV28 and TRBJ2-7; maybe TRBD2 (5 bases). V lost 3 bases to trimming and J lost 2 bases, with 14 bases between them. Germline V gene sequence: CDR1 MDHEN, CDR2 SYDVKM. The CDR3 has 15 residues. As DNA, the CDR3 is TGTGCCAGCAGTTTTGGGCGGGTTGCAGCCTACGAGCAGTACTTC. This sequence encodes CASSFGRVAAYEQYF.

This clone was seen only once. V gene TRBV7-6 combines with J gene TRBJ1-1, with D hard to call. Germline V CDR1 and CDR2: SGHVS, FNYEAQ. Trimming pared 1 base from V and 0 bases from J, leaving 9 bases between. The CDR3 sequence is 15 residues long. As DNA, the CDR3 is TGTGCCAGCAGCTTAGTAACGGGGATGAACACTGAAGCTTTCTTT. Amino acid sequence: CASSLVTGMNTEAFF.

The J gene is TRBJ2-4, the V gene TRBV7-9; D unclear. Trimming cost V 5 bases and J 8 bases, with 10 bases left between them. The germline V gene has CDR1 SEHNR and CDR2 FQNEAQ (reference sequence). The CDR3 extends over 12 amino acids. CDR3 in amino acids: CASSPLTDIQYF. CDR3 coding DNA: TGTGCCAGCAGCCCGCTTACGGACATTCAGTACTTC.